This T cell receptor beta chain was retrieved from a study of early T cells in non-severe SARS-CoV-2 infection. In the study overall: Bulk RNA isolated from unsorted whole blood underwent sequencing; chains were not paired.

Attached unique molecular identifiers marked individual cDNA molecules. In TCRdb, the 5' RACE reads were re-called with MiXCR into one record per CDR3 protein. The data show about 52,000 distinct CDR3 sequences, 9.5% to 12% seen once. Study-wide points: VDJdb matching, biased toward anti-spike CD8 responses, missed private and CD4 specificities.

Trimming removed 0 bases from V and 8 bases from J, with 8 bases in between. This CDR3 spans 12 amino acids. In germline, CDR1 is DFQATT, CDR2 SNEGSKA (reference sequence). The sample holds a few counts of this clonotype. Its antigen is unidentified. The source material was whole blood. This TCR came from an adult who was a healthcare worker with PCR-confirmed SARS-CoV-2 infection or an uninfected control (not recorded which). This chain links TRBV20-1 with TRBJ2-4; D ambiguous. This CDR3 reads CSAREREYIQYF. The CDR3 coding sequence is TGCAGTGCTAGAGAAAGGGAATACATTCAGTACTTC.